The rows below give T cell receptor beta chains drawn from one sample of a study of cytomegalovirus exposure and HLA in healthy donors. Clones were sequenced by immunoSEQ multiplex PCR, and TCRdb holds only the in-frame ones, with some missing. The data contain around 72,000 clones, 60% to 75% of them singletons. The sequencing sample was made of PBMCs. Receptors originate from a man aged 35 to 55 in good health and CMV-seropositive. Both conserved end residues are part of each CDR3. The order of the fields is V gene, D gene, CDR3 length, J gene, CDR3 protein. A D gene is named only where the DNA matches it firmly.

V gene: TRBV9; D gene: .; CDR3 length: 14; J gene: TRBJ2-3; CDR3 protein: CASSVVGGTDTQYF
V gene: TRBV25-1; D gene: .; CDR3 length: 16; J gene: TRBJ1-4; CDR3 protein: CASSDPKQGGGEKLFF
V gene: TRBV28; D gene: TRBD1; CDR3 length: 16; J gene: TRBJ1-6; CDR3 protein: CASSSTTDRANSPLHF
V gene: TRBV4-1; D gene: TRBD1; CDR3 length: 15; J gene: .; CDR3 protein: CASSADRGEGYEQYF
V gene: TRBV28; D gene: .; CDR3 length: 14; J gene: TRBJ1-1; CDR3 protein: CASSLRGLIVEAFF
V gene: TRBV9; D gene: TRBD1; CDR3 length: 15; J gene: TRBJ2-7; CDR3 protein: CASSVTQGAGYEQYF
V gene: TRBV29-1; D gene: TRBD2; CDR3 length: 15; J gene: TRBJ2-2; CDR3 protein: CSVEGRGGNTGELFF
V gene: TRBV12-5; D gene: .; CDR3 length: 13; J gene: TRBJ1-2; CDR3 protein: CASGLDGLNGYTF
V gene: TRBV9; D gene: .; CDR3 length: 16; J gene: TRBJ2-7; CDR3 protein: CASSVGGGLGSPEQYF
V gene: TRBV9; D gene: .; CDR3 length: 14; J gene: TRBJ2-1; CDR3 protein: CASSASTGSGEQFF
V gene: TRBV28; D gene: TRBD1; CDR3 length: 17; J gene: TRBJ1-1; CDR3 protein: CASMRGGAESVTTEAFF
V gene: TRBV7-3; D gene: .; CDR3 length: 16; J gene: TRBJ2-2; CDR3 protein: CASSFVAGLDTGELFF
V gene: TRBV5-1; D gene: .; CDR3 length: 16; J gene: TRBJ2-1; CDR3 protein: CASSPDAWAAYNEQFF
V gene: TRBV6-4; D gene: TRBD2; CDR3 length: 16; J gene: TRBJ2-3; CDR3 protein: CASSAHAGESTDTQYF
V gene: TRBV5-8; D gene: .; CDR3 length: 17; J gene: TRBJ2-7; CDR3 protein: CASTALRTGGTTYEQYF
V gene: TRBV7-9; D gene: .; CDR3 length: 11; J gene: TRBJ2-7; CDR3 protein: CASSPIYEQYF
V gene: TRBV10-3; D gene: .; CDR3 length: 16; J gene: TRBJ1-1; CDR3 protein: CAISDLAGRRYTEAFF
V gene: TRBV29-1; D gene: .; CDR3 length: 12; J gene: TRBJ2-7; CDR3 protein: CSVVKDRYEQYF
V gene: TRBV5-1; D gene: .; CDR3 length: 12; J gene: TRBJ1-2; CDR3 protein: CASSLAGYGYTF
V gene: TRBV7-2; D gene: TRBD1; CDR3 length: 15; J gene: TRBJ2-7; CDR3 protein: CASSGGTGGIYEQYF
V gene: TRBV4-3; D gene: .; CDR3 length: 17; J gene: TRBJ2-7; CDR3 protein: CASSQERGASRPYEQYF
V gene: TRBV27; D gene: .; CDR3 length: 13; J gene: TRBJ2-7; CDR3 protein: CASSFGQFYEQYF
V gene: TRBV5-1; D gene: .; CDR3 length: 15; J gene: TRBJ2-1; CDR3 protein: CASSLGQDGGGEQFF